The entry below describes one T cell receptor beta chain. Its antigen is as yet unknown. The V segment lost 5 bases and the J segment 8 bases; nucleotides outside the gene matches: 8. There are 14 residues in the CDR3. CDR1 is MNHEY, CDR2 SVGAGI, per germline. This sample was taken from a study of OX40 agonist ivuxolimab in advanced cancers. Turning to the study itself: The study treated patients with ivuxolimab, an agonistic anti-OX40 (CD134) antibody. Regarding the study as a whole: Relatively little clonal expansion, among the lowest observed, appeared in partial responders at 0.1-3.0 mg/kg.

Produced via immunoSEQ multiplex PCR; TCRdb's table is partial and in-frame only. The sample includes about 69,000 clones, about nine tenths of them seen just once. V is TRBV6-5 and J is TRBJ1-4; 7 bases map to TRBD1. The sample was CD4+ or CD8+ T cells sorted from blood, taken in a trial of the OX40 agonist ivuxolimab. The origin of this receptor is an adult with an advanced solid tumor such as melanoma, head and neck, liver or kidney cancer. The CDR3 protein is CASSMTGMNEKLFF. CDR3 nucleotide sequence: TGTGCCAGCAGTATGACAGGGATGAACGAAAAACTGTTTTTT.